Sequencing of this T cell receptor (beta chain) was carried out in a study of T cell repertoires in cytomegalovirus infection. At the level of the study: CMV infection together with matching HLA type was indicated by public TCR beta signatures.

Findings of the study overall: Cumulative frequency of public TCR beta families picked out carriers of CMV plus the relevant HLA. Clonotype analysis showed dominance of the ex vivo response by HLA-C-restricted CMV-specific TCR beta clonotypes.

This CDR3 spans 19 amino acids. Deletions cut 5 bases from V and 3 bases from J, with 25 bases between. The germline V gene has CDR1 MNHEY and CDR2 SMNVEV (reference sequence). This clonotype appeared a few times. What it binds is unknown. TCRdb passed the reads through MiXCR, listing each CDR3 protein once. Of about 490,000 distinct CDR3 sequences in the sample, roughly 10% were seen once. The chain uses TRBV27 and TRBJ2-2; D might be TRBD1 (5 bases). This clonotype was sampled from a human donor in good health (CMV status not recorded). Some clones in this sample may be carry-over from other donors' samples. Specimen: PBMCs. The chain's CDR3 is CASSLPSQGPFLHTGELFF. Here the CDR3 DNA reads TGTGCCAGCAGTCTGCCCAGCCAGGGTCCATTCCTTCACACCGGGGAGCTGTTTTTT.